This TCR beta chain was profiled in a study of cytomegalovirus exposure and HLA in healthy donors. The PCR employed 60 Vbeta primers together with 13 Jbeta primers. Profiling relied on immunoSEQ multiplex PCR, and the TCRdb table lists in-frame clones only, not all of them. The repertoire holds roughly 140,000 clones, approximately 79% seen once, with around 1.7% in the top ten. This clone was seen just once. The specimen was PBMCs. The source is a young woman in good health and CMV-seronegative.

This chain's CDR3 is CASSPRGGGATNEKLFF. CDR3 DNA sequence: TGTGCCAGCAGCCCTCGCGGGGGCGGTGCAACTAATGAAAAACTGTTTTTT. V gene TRBV9 combines with J gene TRBJ1-4; perhaps TRBD1 as D (6 bases). Germline CDR1 is SGDLS and CDR2 is YYNGEE. Trimming pared 4 bases from V and 0 bases from J, leaving 16 bases between. The CDR3 loop spans 17 amino acids. The full variable domain, rest sourced from reference TRBV9 and TRBJ1-4, is DSGVTQTPKHLITATGQRVTLRCSPRSGDLSVYWYQQSLDQGLQFLIQYYNGEERAKGNILERFSAQQFPDLHSELNLSSLELGDSALYFCASSPRGGGATNEKLFFGSGTQLSVL.